A single sample gave rise to the 29 T cell receptor beta chains below, sequenced in a study of graft-versus-host responses after intestinal transplantation. The antigens for these receptors are not known. Data came from immunoSEQ multiplex PCR; TCRdb stores just in-frame clones and leaves some out. The sample lists some 110,000 clones, approximately 90% seen once, with roughly 0.2% in the top ten. The sample was unstimulated CD4+ T cells sorted from spleen or lymph node cells, taken before intestinal transplant. The source of these receptors is a human donor who received an intestinal transplant.

The chain carries TRBV6-6 and TRBJ2-2; 7 bases agree with TRBD1. This CDR3 comprises 14 residues. The junction had 3 bases not matched to a gene; V was cut back by 6 bases and J by 2 bases. CDR1 and CDR2 (germline): MNHNY, SVGAGI (reference sequence). The CDR3 nucleotides read TGTGCCAGCAGACAGGGGACAAACACCGGGGAGCTGTTTTTT. Translated, it gives CASRQGTNTGELFF.

The gene calls are TRBV6-5 and TRBJ1-1; D call uncertain. The CDR3 length is 15 residues. V was clipped by 5 bases and J by 1 base, with 14 bases between them. The germline CDR1 and CDR2 sequences are MNHEY and SVGAGI. The CDR3 DNA reads as TGTGCCAGCAGTCAAAACGGGATTACGAACACTGAAGCTTTCTTT. Translating gives CASSQNGITNTEAFF.

The J gene is TRBJ2-7, the V gene TRBV5-4; 11 positions match TRBD2. Germline CDR1 SGHNT, CDR2 YYREEE (reference sequence). Unmatched junction bases numbered 9, after V lost 4 bases and J lost 3 bases. CDR3 length equals 16 residues. CDR3 sequence reads: CASSPHSLAGDYEQYF. CDR3 nucleotides: TGTGCCAGCAGCCCCCATTCACTAGCGGGGGACTACGAGCAGTACTTC.

The chain couples TRBV29-1 to TRBJ2-3; 9 nucleotides align to TRBD2. CDR1 is SQVTM and CDR2 is ANQGSEA in the germline V gene. There are 14 residues in the CDR3. Trimming removed 4 bases from V and 2 bases from J; junction bases left unmatched: 4. This CDR3 is CSVVVAGVTDTQYF. The CDR3 coding sequence is TGCAGCGTTGTGGTAGCGGGGGTCACAGATACGCAGTATTTT.

The CDR3 region is CASSRGGRESDEQFF. For the CDR3, the DNA is TGTGCCAGCAGTCGTGGGGGCAGGGAGTCTGATGAGCAGTTCTTC. The J gene is TRBJ2-1, the V gene TRBV28, with a possible D match to TRBD1 (6 bases). Germline V gives CDR1 MDHEN, CDR2 SYDVKM. This CDR3 has 15 amino acids. Trimming left V 5 bases short and J 8 bases short, with 19 bases between.

This clone has only one observation. This sequence joins TRBV4-3 and TRBJ2-5; a weak D match, TRBD2 (5 bases). V lost 3 bases and J 4 bases, leaving 15 bases between the germline ends. Germline values: CDR1 LGHNA, CDR2 YSLEER. The CDR3 extends over 15 amino acids. CDR3 sequence reads: CASSHSTGIGETQYF. DNA for the CDR3: TGCGCCAGCAGCCACTCCACCGGGATTGGAGAGACCCAGTACTTC.

The table lists this clone with a count of one. The V call is TRBV19, the J call TRBJ1-4, with 10 bases lining up with TRBD1. Trimming at V came to 6 bases and at J to 5 bases, leaving 9 bases not matched to a gene. CDR1 is LNHDA and CDR2 is SQIVND in the germline V gene (reference sequence). This CDR3 has 16 amino acids. The CDR3 region has the DNA TGTGCCAGTAGCCGGGGGGACAGGGGACGGAATGAAAAACTGTTTTTT. Amino acid sequence: CASSRGDRGRNEKLFF.

CDR3 protein: CAWRVPQRGRAGNQPQHF. For the CDR3, the DNA is TGTGCCTGGAGGGTACCCCAGAGGGGGCGGGCGGGCAATCAGCCCCAGCATTTT. This chain joins TRBV30 and TRBJ1-5; 7 positions agree with TRBD1. Germline CDR1 and CDR2: GTSNPN and SVGIG (reference sequence). The CDR3 totals 18 residues. V dropped 3 bases and J dropped 2; count of bases not matched to a gene: 16.

This chain joins TRBV27 and TRBJ1-5; 7 bases are a match to TRBD1. The CDR3 length is 13 residues. Germline values: CDR1 MNHEY, CDR2 SMNVEV (reference sequence). The V gene end was trimmed by 3 bases and the J gene end by 7 bases; junction bases not matched to a gene: 3. DNA for the CDR3: TGTGCCAGCAGTTTGAGGGGGCGACAGCCCCAGCATTTT. It codes for CASSLRGRQPQHF.

This clone was seen more than once but under ten times. The chain's CDR3 is CAWNKDRGEDSPLHF. The DNA for the CDR3 is TGTGCCTGGAATAAAGACAGGGGAGAAGATTCACCCCTCCACTTT. The chain carries TRBV30 and TRBJ1-6, with 8 bases aligning to TRBD1. Germline CDR1 is GTSNPN and CDR2 is SVGIG (reference sequence). With 4 bases clipped from V and 8 bases from J, the junction kept 10 bases outside the gene matches. The length of the CDR3 is 15 residues.

The CDR3 DNA is TGCGCCAGCAGCTCCGGGACAGGGAAGGAAAAACTGTTTTTT. Amino acid sequence: CASSSGTGKEKLFF. The rearrangement links TRBV5-1 to TRBJ1-4; 9 positions match TRBD1. Per the germline V gene, CDR1 is SGHRS and CDR2 is YFSETQ. J lost 8 bases, V lost 3 bases, and 5 bases had no gene match. CDR3 size: 14 residues.

Turning to this clone: This specimen includes other DNA sequences encoding the same CDR3. This rearrangement joins TRBV30 to TRBJ2-7; the D is unclear. CDR1 and CDR2 (germline): GTSNPN, SVGIG (reference sequence). V lost 0 bases and J lost 1, with 4 bases in between. This CDR3 has 12 amino acids. CDR3 coding DNA: TGTGCCTGGAGTGTCCTATCCTACGAGCAGTACTTC. This encodes CAWSVLSYEQYF. The entire variable domain, with the rest obtained from reference TRBV30 and TRBJ2-7, is as follows: SQTIHQWPATLVQPVGSPLSLECTVEGTSNPNLYWYRQAAGRGLQLLFYSVGIGQISSEVPQNLSASRPQDRQFILSSKKLLLSDSGFYLCAWSVLSYEQYFGPGTRLTVT.

The chain carries TRBV6-5 and TRBJ1-4, with 8 bases aligning to TRBD1. CDR1 and CDR2 from the germline V gene are MNHEY and SVGAGI. V was pared by 0 bases and J by 3 bases, with 3 bases of the junction left unmatched. The CDR3 has 16 residues. In nucleotides, the CDR3 is TGTGCCAGCAGTTACTCGACGGGACAGGCTAATGAAAAACTGTTTTTT. Translation gives CASSYSTGQANEKLFF.

The chain links TRBV5-1 to TRBJ2-2; 7 positions match TRBD1. Germline V gene sequence: CDR1 SGHRS, CDR2 YFSETQ. The CDR3 length is 14 residues. Losses at the gene ends were 4 bases for V and 5 bases for J; bases not matched to a gene: 5. CDR3 DNA sequence: TGCGCCAGCAGCAGGGCAGGGGGAACCGGGGAGCTGTTTTTT. This encodes CASSRAGGTGELFF.

V is TRBV9 and J is TRBJ2-3; 8 bases are a match to TRBD2. V shed 0 bases, J shed 2 bases, and the junction held 5 bases outside the gene matches. The CDR3 is 16 residues long. CDR1 SGDLS and CDR2 YYNGEE come from the germline V gene. The CDR3 spells CASSVGLARDTDTQYF. In nucleotides, the CDR3 is TGTGCCAGCAGCGTAGGACTAGCGAGGGACACAGATACGCAGTATTTT.

The chain employs TRBV19 and TRBJ2-4; a possible D gene is TRBD2 (6 bases). The germline V gene has CDR1 LNHDA and CDR2 SQIVND (reference sequence). V lost 7 bases and J lost 3, with 22 bases in between. The CDR3 runs 17 residues. The CDR3 here is CASTGVGGGRVKNIQYF. The CDR3 DNA reads TGTGCCAGTACTGGAGTTGGGGGAGGTAGGGTCAAAAACATTCAGTACTTC.

The gene calls are TRBV10-3 and TRBJ1-5; tentatively, D is TRBD1 (5 bases). Germline CDR1 reads ENHRY; CDR2 reads SYGVKD. The CDR3 length is 14 residues. V was cut by 5 bases and J by 5 bases, with 13 bases left in between. This CDR3 is CAISSGEDYQPQHF. The CDR3 DNA follows: TGTGCCATCAGTTCGGGGGAGGACTATCAGCCCCAGCATTTT.

The V call is TRBV30, the J call TRBJ2-7, with 9 bases aligning to TRBD1. Losses at the gene ends were 4 bases for V and 3 bases for J; bases not matched to a gene: 7. CDR1 and CDR2 from the germline V gene are GTSNPN and SVGIG (reference sequence). The CDR3 covers 14 residues. CDR3 sequence reads: CAWNLGQGGYEQYF. CDR3 DNA: TGTGCCTGGAACCTGGGACAGGGAGGCTACGAGCAGTACTTC.

A remark on this clone: Other DNA sequences in the same sample also yield this CDR3. V gene TRBV5-1 combines with J gene TRBJ1-1; maybe TRBD1 (5 bases). The CDR3 sequence is 14 residues long. V lost 1 base and J 4 bases, leaving 11 bases between the germline ends. CDR1 SGHRS and CDR2 YFSETQ come from the germline V gene. CDR3 sequence reads: CASSLLGGGTEAFF. The CDR3 DNA reads as TGCGCCAGCAGCTTGTTGGGCGGGGGCACTGAAGCTTTCTTT.

The chain employs TRBV19 and TRBJ2-7; TRBD1 matches 7 bases. In germline, CDR1 is LNHDA, CDR2 SQIVND (reference sequence). The CDR3 runs 13 residues. V lost 5 bases to trimming and J lost 10 bases; unmatched junction nucleotides: 11. The DNA of the CDR3 is TGTGCCAGTAGTGTCCGGGACAGTCTATCCCAGTACTTC. This codes for CASSVRDSLSQYF.

The V gene is TRBV28, the J gene TRBJ2-1, with a tentative D call TRBD1 (6 bases). This CDR3 comprises 10 residues. In germline, CDR1 is MDHEN, CDR2 SYDVKM. With 8 bases removed from V and 8 bases from J, the gap between germline ends came to 7 bases. CDR3 residues: CASAGDEQFF. CDR3 DNA: TGTGCCAGCGCAGGGGATGAGCAGTTCTTC.

V and J are TRBV4-1 and TRBJ2-1; D gene unclear. Trimming stripped 2 bases from V and 5 bases from J, with 10 bases between. The length of the CDR3 is 14 residues. Per germline, CDR1 MGHRA and CDR2 YSYEKL. CDR3 protein: CASSQPGRNNEQFF. CDR3 nucleotide sequence: TGCGCCAGCAGCCAACCGGGTAGGAACAATGAGCAGTTCTTC.

The J gene is TRBJ2-1, the V gene TRBV6-1; 9 nucleotides align to TRBD2. The germline V gene has CDR1 MNHNS and CDR2 SASEGT. V lost 8 bases to trimming and J lost 8 bases; unmatched junction nucleotides: 10. The CDR3 consists of 14 residues. CDR3 coding DNA: TGTGCCAGCGCTAACGTAGCGGGAGTATATGAGCAGTTCTTC. Its translation: CASANVAGVYEQFF.

V usage is TRBV11-2 and J usage is TRBJ1-1; a possible D gene is TRBD1 (5 bases). The V gene's germline CDR1 is SGHAT and CDR2 FQNNGV. V was clipped by 2 bases and J by 5 bases, with 12 bases between them. The CDR3 runs 14 residues. The CDR3 loop reads CASSLTQGGTEAFF. CDR3 DNA: TGTGCCAGCAGCTTAACGCAGGGAGGAACTGAAGCTTTCTTT.

The sample holds one count of this clone. This chain joins TRBV5-4 and TRBJ2-1; a possible D gene is TRBD2 (6 bases). Trimming removed 4 bases at V and 6 bases at J, with 14 bases between. This CDR3 region has 14 residues. The V gene's germline CDR1 is SGHNT and CDR2 YYREEE (reference sequence). The CDR3 sequence is CASSAPRGINEQFF. The CDR3 coding sequence is TGTGCCAGCAGCGCGCCACGGGGGATCAATGAGCAGTTCTTC.

As DNA, the CDR3 is TGCAGTGCTAGACCCCTTGAGGCGCAGTATTTT. It translates to CSARPLEAQYF. This chain links TRBV20-1 with TRBJ2-3; D is uncertain. Germline V gene lookup returns CDR1 DFQATT and CDR2 SNEGSKA (reference sequence). The CDR3 is 11 amino acids. Trimming cost V 2 bases and J 10 bases, with 10 bases left between them.

This clone was found once. The J gene is TRBJ2-7, the V gene TRBV2, with D possibly being TRBD1 (6 bases). The CDR3 covers 15 residues. The V end lost 8 bases, the J end lost 0 bases, and 17 bases lay between the germline ends. Germline values: CDR1 SNHLY, CDR2 FYNNEI. The CDR3 sequence is CASLPGQQSSYEQYF. The CDR3 DNA follows: TGTGCCAGCCTCCCTGGACAGCAGAGCTCCTACGAGCAGTACTTC.

J is TRBJ2-7 and V is TRBV18; a possible D gene is TRBD1 (6 bases). V was shortened by 3 bases and J by 0 bases, with 12 bases between the two germline ends. The CDR3 has 15 residues. The germline V gene encodes CDR1 KGHSH and CDR2 LQKENI. The CDR3 coding sequence is TGTGCCAGCTCACCGACACGGGACACCTCCTACGAGCAGTACTTC. It is translated as CASSPTRDTSYEQYF.

The V and J genes are TRBV6-1 and TRBJ2-5; TRBD1 matches 11 bases. The J call may be wrong; the DNA end is better matched by TRBJ2-7. Germline assignment: CDR1 MNHNS and CDR2 SASEGT. There are 13 residues in the CDR3. The CDR3 is CASRDRGRYEQYF. CDR3 coding DNA: TGTGCCAGCAGGGACAGGGGGCGGTACGAGCAGTACTTC.